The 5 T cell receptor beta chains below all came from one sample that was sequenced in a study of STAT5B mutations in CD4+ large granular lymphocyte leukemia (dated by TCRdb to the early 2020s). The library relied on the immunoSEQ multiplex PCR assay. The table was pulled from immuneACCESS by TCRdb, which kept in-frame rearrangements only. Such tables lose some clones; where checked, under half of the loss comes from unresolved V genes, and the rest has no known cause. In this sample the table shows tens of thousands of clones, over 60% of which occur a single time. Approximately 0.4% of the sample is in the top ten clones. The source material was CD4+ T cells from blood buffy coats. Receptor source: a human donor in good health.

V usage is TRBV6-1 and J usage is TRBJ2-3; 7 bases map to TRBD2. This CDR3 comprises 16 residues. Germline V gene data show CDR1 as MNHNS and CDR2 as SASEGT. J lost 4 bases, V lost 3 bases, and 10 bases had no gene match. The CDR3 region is CASSDGTTHLSDTQYF. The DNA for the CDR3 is TGTGCCAGCAGTGACGGGACTACCCATTTATCAGATACGCAGTATTTT.

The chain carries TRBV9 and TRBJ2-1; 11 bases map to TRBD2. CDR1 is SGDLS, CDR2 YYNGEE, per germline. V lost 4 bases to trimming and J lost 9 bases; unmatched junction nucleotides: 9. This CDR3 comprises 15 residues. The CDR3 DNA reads TGTGCCAGCAGCCCCCTGGTACTAGCGGGAGCTGAGCAGTTCTTC. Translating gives CASSPLVLAGAEQFF.

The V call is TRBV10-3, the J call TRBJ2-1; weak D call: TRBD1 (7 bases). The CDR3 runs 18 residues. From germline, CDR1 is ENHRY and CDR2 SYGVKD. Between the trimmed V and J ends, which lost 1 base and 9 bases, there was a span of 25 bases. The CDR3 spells CAISEWGTASEEEGEQFF. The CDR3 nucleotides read TGTGCCATCAGTGAGTGGGGGACAGCGTCTGAGGAGGAGGGTGAGCAGTTCTTC.

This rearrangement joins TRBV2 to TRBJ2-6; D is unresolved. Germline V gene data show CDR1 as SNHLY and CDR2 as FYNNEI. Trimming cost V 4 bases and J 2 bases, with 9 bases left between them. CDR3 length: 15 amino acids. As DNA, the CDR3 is TGTGCCAGCAGTGGAGGTGGGACTGGGGCCAACGTCCTGACTTTC. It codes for CASSGGGTGANVLTF. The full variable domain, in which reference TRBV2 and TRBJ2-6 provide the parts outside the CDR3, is EPEVTQTPSHQVTQMGQEVILRCVPISNHLYFYWYRQILGQKVEFLVSFYNNEISEKSEIFDDQFSVERPDGSNFTLKIRSTKLEDSAMYFCASSGGGTGANVLTFGAGSRLTVL.

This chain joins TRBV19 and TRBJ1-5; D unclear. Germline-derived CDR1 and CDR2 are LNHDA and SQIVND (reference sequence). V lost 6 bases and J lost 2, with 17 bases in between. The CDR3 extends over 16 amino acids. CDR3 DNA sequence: TGTGCCAGTAGAACCATACTGGACGGGGGCAATCAGCCCCAGCATTTT. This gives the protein CASRTILDGGNQPQHF.